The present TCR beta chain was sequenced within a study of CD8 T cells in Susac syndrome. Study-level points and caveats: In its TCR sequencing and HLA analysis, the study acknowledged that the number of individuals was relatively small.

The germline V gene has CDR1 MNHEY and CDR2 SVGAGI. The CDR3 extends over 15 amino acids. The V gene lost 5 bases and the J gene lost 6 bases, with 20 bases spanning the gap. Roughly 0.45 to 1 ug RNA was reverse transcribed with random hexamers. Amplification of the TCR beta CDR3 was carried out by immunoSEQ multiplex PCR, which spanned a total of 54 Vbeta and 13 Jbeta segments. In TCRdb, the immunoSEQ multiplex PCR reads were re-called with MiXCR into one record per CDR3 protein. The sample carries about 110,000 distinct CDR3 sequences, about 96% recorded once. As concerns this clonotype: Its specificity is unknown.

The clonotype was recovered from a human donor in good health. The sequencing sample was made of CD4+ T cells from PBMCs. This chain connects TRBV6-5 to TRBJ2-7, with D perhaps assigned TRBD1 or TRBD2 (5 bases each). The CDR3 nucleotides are TGTGCCAGCAGTCCCTCCGGGGTCGCAGGGCGCGAGCAGTACTTC. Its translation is CASSPSGVAGREQYF.